This T cell receptor beta chain was documented in a study of T cells in Graves' hyperthyroidism and ophthalmopathy. Notes on the study in general: Within blood appeared most thyroid clonotypes that had expanded above 0.001.

Unmatched junction bases numbered 12, after V lost 5 bases and J lost 3 bases. CDR3 length: 16 amino acids. Per germline, CDR1 SEHNR and CDR2 FQNEAQ (reference sequence). The investigators amplified TCR beta CDR3 regions from RNA transcripts. The HTBI primer set drove a first-round RT-PCR of the TCR CDR3. One entry per CDR3 protein, called by TCRdb with MiXCR from the multiplex PCR reads. The sample records approximately 610,000 distinct CDR3 sequences, approximately 16% being singletons. This clonotype was counted at least ten times. Its target is unknown. The TCR comes from a woman under 30 with Graves' hyperthyroidism. Sequenced input: blood. The chain has TRBV7-9 and TRBJ1-2, with 7 nucleotides matching TRBD1. The CDR3 reads CASSPRDREVYYGYTF. CDR3 nucleotide sequence: TGTGCCAGCAGCCCAAGGGACAGAGAGGTCTACTATGGCTACACCTTC. The whole variable domain, filled in from reference TRBV7-9 and TRBJ1-2, reads DTGVSQNPRHKITKRGQNVTFRCDPISEHNRLYWYRQTLGQGPEFLTYFQNEAQLEKSRLLSDRFSAERPKGSFSTLEIQRTEQGDSAMYLCASSPRDREVYYGYTFGSGTRLTVV.